Ten or more counts support the clone carrying this T cell receptor beta chain. No antigen is known for it. Germline V lookup: CDR1 SGHRS, CDR2 YFSETQ. V was pared by 4 bases and J by 9 bases, with 14 bases of the junction left unmatched. The CDR3 consists of 15 residues. Each CDR3 protein is one row after TCRdb ran MiXCR on the 5' RACE reads. Seen here are some 130,000 distinct CDR3 sequences, 15% to 20% observed once, and the top ten hold 5% to 5.5%. This sample was included in a study of T-cell memory formation after mild COVID-19. General observations from the study: Clones that contracted from day 15 to 85 had balanced CD4/CD8; later expanders were CD4+ biased.

The sequence was collected from a man aged 18-30 years who had mild COVID-19 (a few samples of this study predate the infection). Cell type and time point are not known. J is TRBJ2-7 and V is TRBV5-1, with 9 nucleotides matching TRBD1. Specimen: PBMCs or a T cell subset sorted from them (not recorded which). Here the CDR3 reads CASSLDRGGLGGQYF. For the CDR3, the DNA is TGCGCCAGCAGCCTGGACAGGGGAGGCCTTGGGGGGCAGTACTTC.